The present T cell receptor (beta chain) was sequenced within a study of CXCR3-negative and CXCR3-positive naive CD8 T cells. Points from the study as a whole: A higher hydrophobicity marked the TRB CDR3s of CXCR3-positive naive cells versus CXCR3-negative naive cells. Much lower diversity was found in memory CD8+ cells, while both naive subsets had comparably high diversity.

Germline V CDR1 and CDR2: SGHAT, FQNNGV. This CDR3 contains 13 residues. 5' RACE with UMI labels generated the TRB cDNA libraries. Reprocessing the 5' RACE reads, TCRdb reports a single entry for every CDR3 protein and omits DNA. This sample's table has approximately 130,000 distinct CDR3 sequences. Regarding this clonotype: Its antigen remains unknown.

The V call is TRBV11-2, the J call TRBJ2-1; TCRdb returns TRBD1, unconfirmable since there is no DNA. The source material was naive CXCR3+ CD8+ T cells from blood. The subset: CD45RO-CCR7+CD27+CD95- naive CD8+ T cells expressing CXCR3 (TNR3+). The receptor's source is a human donor in good health. Some clones in this sample may be carry-over from other donors' samples. The CDR3 reads CASSLGPGDEQFF.